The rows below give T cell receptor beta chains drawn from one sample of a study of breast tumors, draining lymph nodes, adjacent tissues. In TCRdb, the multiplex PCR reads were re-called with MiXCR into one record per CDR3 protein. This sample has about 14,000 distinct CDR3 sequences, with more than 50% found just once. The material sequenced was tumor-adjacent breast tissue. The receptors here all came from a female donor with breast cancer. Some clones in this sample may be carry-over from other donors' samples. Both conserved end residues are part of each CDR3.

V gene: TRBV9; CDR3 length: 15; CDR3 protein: CASSPSGTSGNTIYF
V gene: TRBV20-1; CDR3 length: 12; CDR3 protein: CSAGTSGNEQYF
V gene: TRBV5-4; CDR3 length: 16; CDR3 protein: CASSLGGQGSNTEAFF
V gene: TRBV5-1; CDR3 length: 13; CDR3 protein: CASSLFQLREQYF
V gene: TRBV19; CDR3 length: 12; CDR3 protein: CASRFPSNEQFF
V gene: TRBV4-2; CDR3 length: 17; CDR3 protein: CASSQEAGGPRADTQYF
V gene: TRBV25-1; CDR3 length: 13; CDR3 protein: CASSDSGWRGYTF
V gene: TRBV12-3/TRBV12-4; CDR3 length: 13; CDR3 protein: CASSLVTAEKLFF
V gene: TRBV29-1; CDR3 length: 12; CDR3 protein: CSTRDSSYEQYF
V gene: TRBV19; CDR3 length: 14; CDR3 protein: CASSIGQGGQPQHF
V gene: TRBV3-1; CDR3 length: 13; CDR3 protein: CASSPYRGTEAFF
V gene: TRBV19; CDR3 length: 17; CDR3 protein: CASSRGAAGVSPQPQHF
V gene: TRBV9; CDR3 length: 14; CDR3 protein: CASSATGSNSPLHF
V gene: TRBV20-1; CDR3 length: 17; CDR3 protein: CSARDPQGVPYNSPLHF
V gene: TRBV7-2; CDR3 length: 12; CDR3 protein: CASSFTGDEQYF
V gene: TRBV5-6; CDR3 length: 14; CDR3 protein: CASSPSRFNYGYTF
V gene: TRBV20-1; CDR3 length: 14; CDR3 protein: CSARGQGAEEKLFF
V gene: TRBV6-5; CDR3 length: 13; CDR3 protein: CASSHSNLSPLHF
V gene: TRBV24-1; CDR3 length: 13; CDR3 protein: CATSDADRYEQYF
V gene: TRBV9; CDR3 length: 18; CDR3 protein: CASSVGHGTSLGYGELFF
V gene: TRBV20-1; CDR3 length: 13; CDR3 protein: CSVLGHSNQPQHF
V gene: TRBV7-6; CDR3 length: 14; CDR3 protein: CASSRGNTGNEQFF
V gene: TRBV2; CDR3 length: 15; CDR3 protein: CASSEGGSRQETQYF
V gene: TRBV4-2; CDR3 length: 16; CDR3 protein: CASSQEGAGFNEKLFF
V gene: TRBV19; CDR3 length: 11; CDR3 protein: CATKGSTEAFF
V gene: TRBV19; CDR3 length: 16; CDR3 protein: CASTQQGASYNSPLHF
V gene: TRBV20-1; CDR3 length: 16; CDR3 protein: CSARDQSSGPYNEQFF
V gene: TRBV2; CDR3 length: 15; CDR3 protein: CASSVNRQGADTQYF
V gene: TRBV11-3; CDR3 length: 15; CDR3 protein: CASSTRTNTTYEQYF
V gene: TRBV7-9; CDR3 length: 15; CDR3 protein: CASRDDRGRFAEAFF
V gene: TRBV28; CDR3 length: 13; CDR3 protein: CASSLRADYGYTF
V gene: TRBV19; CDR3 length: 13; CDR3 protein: CASTFSSYNEQFF
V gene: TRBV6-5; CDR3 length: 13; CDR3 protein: CASSHALANEQFF
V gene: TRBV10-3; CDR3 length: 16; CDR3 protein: CAIRGLAGRSYNEQFF
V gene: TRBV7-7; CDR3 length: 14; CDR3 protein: CASSLDAGAGELFF